The 9 T cell receptor beta chains listed next were all sequenced from one sample in a study of high-grade serous ovarian cancer treatment subgroups (dated by TCRdb to 2020 to 2022). Libraries came from the immunoSEQ multiplex PCR assay. The table comes from immuneACCESS by way of TCRdb, which keeps in-frame sequences with V and J called. Part of the clones is missing from these tables; in studies checked, under half for an unresolved V gene and the rest for unknown reasons. The table for this sample lists 6,500 to 8,000 clones; about 80% of them were counted only once. The ten most abundant clones make up approximately 4.8% of the sample. Tumor samples were obtained before definitive surgery or chemotherapy. Sequenced material: tumor tissue. These receptors originate from a human donor with high-grade serous ovarian cancer.

The genes are TRBV6-6 and TRBJ2-7, with a possible D match to TRBD2 (5 bases). CDR1 MNHNY and CDR2 SVGAGI come from the germline V gene (reference sequence). This CDR3 spans 14 amino acids. The germline V and J ends were trimmed by 2 bases and 4 bases, with 12 bases remaining between them. The CDR3 nucleotides are TGTGCCAGCAGTTACGGGGTAGCGAGGTACGAGCAGTACTTC. Amino acid sequence: CASSYGVARYEQYF.

The DNA for the CDR3 is TGTGCCAGCAGCTTAGTTCTAGCTGAGCAGTTCTTC. The encoded protein is CASSLVLAEQFF. V is TRBV7-2 and J is TRBJ2-1; perhaps TRBD2 as D (5 bases). Germline V gene lookup returns CDR1 SGHTA and CDR2 FQGNSA. The CDR3 totals 12 residues. The germline V and J ends were trimmed by 1 base and 9 bases, with 7 bases remaining between them.

This clone was counted only a few times. This chain links TRBV5-1 with TRBJ1-1, with a tentative D call TRBD1 (5 bases). Trimming cost V 5 bases and J 4 bases, with 12 bases left between them. Germline lookup yields CDR1 SGHRS and CDR2 YFSETQ. The CDR3 contains 13 residues. CDR3 bases: TGCGCCAGCAGGGGACCCCAACTCACTGAAGCTTTCTTT. Protein: CASRGPQLTEAFF.

The chain uses TRBV5-1 and TRBJ1-2; TRBD1 agrees at 7 bases. With V trimmed by 0 bases and J by 7 bases, 6 bases remained unmatched. CDR1 is SGHRS and CDR2 is YFSETQ in the germline V gene. This CDR3 is 14 amino acids long. The CDR3 region has the DNA TGCGCCAGCAGCTTGGGACAGGGAGGTGTTGGCTACACCTTC. Protein sequence: CASSLGQGGVGYTF. The variable domain in full, completed from reference TRBV5-1 and TRBJ1-2, reads KAGVTQTPRYLIKTRGQQVTLSCSPISGHRSVSWYQQTPGQGLQFLFEYFSETQRNKGNFPGRFSGRQFSNSRSEMNVSTLELGDSALYLCASSLGQGGVGYTFGSGTRLTVV.

The V and J genes are TRBV6-5 and TRBJ2-3, with D perhaps TRBD2 (6 bases). Germline V gene sequence: CDR1 MNHEY, CDR2 SVGAGI. The CDR3 length is 16 residues. V was shortened by 0 bases and J by 2 bases, with 12 bases between the two germline ends. DNA for the CDR3: TGTGCCAGCAGTTACTCCTATAGCGGAACCACAGATACGCAGTATTTT. Translating gives CASSYSYSGTTDTQYF.

This chain uses TRBV6-6 with TRBJ1-2; 7 nucleotides match TRBD1. The germline V gene encodes CDR1 MNHNY and CDR2 SVGAGI (reference sequence). The CDR3 loop spans 14 amino acids. V shed 6 bases, J shed 8 bases, and the junction held 12 bases outside the gene matches. CDR3 nucleotides: TGTGCCAGCAGCCTAAGACAGGGAGTAGAGGGCTACACCTTC. Translating it yields CASSLRQGVEGYTF.

For this clone: Other DNA sequences in this specimen translate into the identical CDR3. The J gene is TRBJ1-4, the V gene TRBV4-3; D gene unclear. This CDR3 is 15 amino acids long. The V end lost 5 bases, the J end lost 4 bases, and 14 bases lay between the germline ends. Germline V lookup: CDR1 LGHNA, CDR2 YSLEER. The DNA of the CDR3 is TGCGCCAGCAGCTACGAACAATTAGTTAATGAAAAACTGTTTTTT. This gives the protein CASSYEQLVNEKLFF.

This rearrangement joins TRBV10-3 to TRBJ1-2, with 8 positions matching TRBD1. The CDR3 extends over 17 amino acids. V dropped 0 bases and J dropped 2; count of bases not matched to a gene: 8. CDR1 is ENHRY and CDR2 is SYGVKD in the germline V gene. Written as DNA, the CDR3 is TGTGCCATCAGTGAGTCCCAACAGGGGGAGGTCAACTATGGCTACACCTTC. This translates into CAISESQQGEVNYGYTF.

The genes are TRBV10-1 and TRBJ2-1; D gene unclear. Germline CDR1 WNHNN, CDR2 SYGVQD (reference sequence). The CDR3 has 13 amino acids. The germline V and J ends were trimmed by 3 bases and 5 bases, with 8 bases remaining between them. The CDR3, as DNA: TGCGCCAGCAGTGATCAAAATAACAATGAGCAGTTCTTC. It encodes CASSDQNNNEQFF.